Included here is one TCR beta chain sequence, with context. This clone was seen a handful of times. There is no known antigen for this receptor. No base quality information exists; no much larger clone differs at one position. The source of the sample is a study of cytomegalovirus exposure and HLA in healthy donors listed by TCRdb under 2017. About the full investigation: The 550 to 750 repertoires of the first cohort and the roughly 110 validation repertoires were produced on the same platform, according to a later analysis. The study aimed to test whether signatures of past pathogen exposure could be identified by cataloging public T cell receptors. In addition to the first cohort of around 670 subjects, a separate validation cohort of 120 different subjects was used. High-throughput TCR immunosequencing, statistical association of individual TCRs with disease status, and machine learning were combined to predict cytomegalovirus infection status.

The library came from the immunoSEQ multiplex PCR assay. As for the original processing: A statistical classification framework was built to diagnose cytomegalovirus status from the catalog of TCR beta chain sequences. The source is immuneACCESS, and TCRdb retained only in-frame sequences with V and J called. Part of the clones is not carried over; for the studies checked, unresolved V genes explain less than half of this, and the remainder is unexplained. V, J and clone size derive from that table, while D and trimming were established from the DNA sequence. This sample lists about 110,000 clones; approximately 85% were detected once. 3% to 3.5% of the sample goes to the ten largest clones. Separate from the approximately 700-subject first cohort, the validation cohort of more than 90 subjects was the group to which the donors belonged. Study-wide conclusions, independent of this receptor: In the study, 164 TCR beta chains were listed as associated with cytomegalovirus. Cytomegalovirus status was reported to be diagnosed by the classifier with high specificity and sensitivity in both the original and validation cohorts. Most TCR sequences were seen in very few donors, while some public TCRs were found in many individuals. Of the cluster scores, approximately 94% were above 0 in a later analysis, which found that TCRs clustered in the first cohort also tended to co-occur in the 120 validation repertoires. A later analysis lacked HLA typing for the validation cohort, so it scored co-occurrence in that cohort across all 110 or so repertoires. The authors suggested that the approach could potentially be extended to other disease states and immunological phenotypes. Three of the identified cytomegalovirus-associated TCR beta chains were confirmed in vitro to be specific for cytomegalovirus antigens.

Deletion took 2 bases off V and 12 bases off J, with a span of 16 bases between the germline ends. From a lookup of the germline V gene (reference sequence), CDR1 and CDR2 are GTSNPN and SVGIG. The CDR3 has 12 amino acids, counting the end cysteine and phenylalanine. CDR3 DNA only is kept here, 36 bases in frame from base 1. This sequence was found in a woman under 30 in good health and CMV-seronegative. Sequenced material: PBMCs. The V and J genes are TRBV30 and TRBJ1-1; TRBD1 is possibly the D segment (6 matching bases). The encoded CDR3 is CAWSTGTPQTFF. The nucleotides read TGTGCCTGGAGTACAGGGACGCCCCAAACTTTCTTT.